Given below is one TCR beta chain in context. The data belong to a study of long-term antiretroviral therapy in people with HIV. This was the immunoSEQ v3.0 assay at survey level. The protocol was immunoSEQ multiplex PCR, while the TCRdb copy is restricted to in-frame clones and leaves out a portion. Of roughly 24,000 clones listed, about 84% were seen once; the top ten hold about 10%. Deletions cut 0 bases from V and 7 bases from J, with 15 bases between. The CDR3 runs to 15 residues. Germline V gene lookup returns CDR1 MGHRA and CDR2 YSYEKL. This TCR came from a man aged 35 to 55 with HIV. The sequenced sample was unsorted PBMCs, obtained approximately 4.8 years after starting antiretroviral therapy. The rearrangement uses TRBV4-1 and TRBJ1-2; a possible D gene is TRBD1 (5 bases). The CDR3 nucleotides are TGCGCCAGCAGCCAAGACGTTTCCGGGGCCCGTGGCTACACCTTC. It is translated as CASSQDVSGARGYTF.